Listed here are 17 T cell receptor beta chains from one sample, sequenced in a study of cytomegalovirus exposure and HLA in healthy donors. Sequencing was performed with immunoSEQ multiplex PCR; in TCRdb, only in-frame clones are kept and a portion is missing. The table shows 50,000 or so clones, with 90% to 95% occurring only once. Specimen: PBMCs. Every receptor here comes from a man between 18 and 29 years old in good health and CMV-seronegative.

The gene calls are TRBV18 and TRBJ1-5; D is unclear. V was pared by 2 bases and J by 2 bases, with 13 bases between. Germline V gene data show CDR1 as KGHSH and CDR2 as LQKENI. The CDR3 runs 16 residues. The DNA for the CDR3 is TGTGCCAGCTCACCAAAGGCGGGGATTGGCAATCAGCCCCAGCATTTT. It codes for CASSPKAGIGNQPQHF.

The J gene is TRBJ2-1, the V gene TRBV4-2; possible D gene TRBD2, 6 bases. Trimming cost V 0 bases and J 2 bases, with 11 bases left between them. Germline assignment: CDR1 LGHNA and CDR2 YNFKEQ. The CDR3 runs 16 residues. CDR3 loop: CASSQEGGGPYNEQFF. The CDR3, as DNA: TGTGCCAGCAGCCAAGAGGGAGGAGGGCCCTACAATGAGCAGTTCTTC.

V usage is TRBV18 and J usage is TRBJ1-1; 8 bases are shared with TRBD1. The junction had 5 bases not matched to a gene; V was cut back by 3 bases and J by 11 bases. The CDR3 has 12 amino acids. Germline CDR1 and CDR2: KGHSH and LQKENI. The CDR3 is CASSPRTGSAFF. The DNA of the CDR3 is TGTGCCAGCTCACCCCGGACAGGGAGCGCTTTCTTT.

CDR3 DNA: TGTGCCAGCAGTCCAAGACTTATCACCGGGGAGCTGTTTTTT. Translation: CASSPRLITGELFF. The chain carries TRBV27 and TRBJ2-2, with D unresolved. Looked up from germline, CDR1 is MNHEY and CDR2 is SMNVEV (reference sequence). With 5 bases removed from V and 4 bases from J, the gap between germline ends came to 11 bases. The CDR3 has 14 residues.

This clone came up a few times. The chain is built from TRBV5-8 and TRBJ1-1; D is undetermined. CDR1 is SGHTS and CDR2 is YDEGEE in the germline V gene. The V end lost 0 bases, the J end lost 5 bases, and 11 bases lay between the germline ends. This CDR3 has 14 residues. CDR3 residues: CASSLEREQTEAFF. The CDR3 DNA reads TGTGCCAGCAGCTTGGAGAGGGAGCAGACTGAAGCTTTCTTT.

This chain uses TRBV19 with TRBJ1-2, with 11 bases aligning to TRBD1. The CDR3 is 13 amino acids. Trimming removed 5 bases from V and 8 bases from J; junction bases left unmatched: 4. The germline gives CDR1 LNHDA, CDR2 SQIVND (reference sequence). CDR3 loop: CASSFGTGGGYTF. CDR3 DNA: TGTGCCAGTAGTTTCGGGACAGGGGGAGGCTACACCTTC.

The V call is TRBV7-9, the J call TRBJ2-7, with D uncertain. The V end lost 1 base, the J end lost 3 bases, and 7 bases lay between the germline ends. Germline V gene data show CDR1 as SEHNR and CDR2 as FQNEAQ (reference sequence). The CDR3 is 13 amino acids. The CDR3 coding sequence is TGTGCCAGCAGCTTAGAAAATAGCTACGAGCAGTACTTC. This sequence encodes CASSLENSYEQYF. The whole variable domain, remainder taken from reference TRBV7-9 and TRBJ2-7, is DTGVSQNPRHKITKRGQNVTFRCDPISEHNRLYWYRQTLGQGPEFLTYFQNEAQLEKSRLLSDRFSAERPKGSFSTLEIQRTEQGDSAMYLCASSLENSYEQYFGPGTRLTVT.

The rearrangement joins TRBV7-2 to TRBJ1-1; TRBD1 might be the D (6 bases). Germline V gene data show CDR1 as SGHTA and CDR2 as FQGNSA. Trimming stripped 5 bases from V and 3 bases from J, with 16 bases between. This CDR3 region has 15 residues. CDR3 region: CASSLPTGHHTEAFF. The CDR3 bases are TGTGCCAGCAGCCTACCGACAGGACACCACACTGAAGCTTTCTTT.

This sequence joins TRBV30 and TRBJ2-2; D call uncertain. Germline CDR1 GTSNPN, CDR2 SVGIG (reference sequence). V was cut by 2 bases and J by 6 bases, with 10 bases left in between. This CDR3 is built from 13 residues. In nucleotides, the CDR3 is TGTGCCTGGAGTTCAGGATACTCCGGGGAGCTGTTTTTT. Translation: CAWSSGYSGELFF.

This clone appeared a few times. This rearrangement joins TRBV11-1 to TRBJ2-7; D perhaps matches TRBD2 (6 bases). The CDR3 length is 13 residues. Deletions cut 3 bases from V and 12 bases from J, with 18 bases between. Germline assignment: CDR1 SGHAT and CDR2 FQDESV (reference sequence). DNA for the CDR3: TGTGCCAGCAGCTTTTCTCTCCTGGAGGGGCCGTACTTC. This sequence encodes CASSFSLLEGPYF.

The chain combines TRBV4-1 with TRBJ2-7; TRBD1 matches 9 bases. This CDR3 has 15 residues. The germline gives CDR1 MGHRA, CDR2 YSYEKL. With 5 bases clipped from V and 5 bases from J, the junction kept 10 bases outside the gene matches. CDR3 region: CASSSPGQGKNEQYF. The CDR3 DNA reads TGCGCCAGCAGCTCCCCCGGACAGGGGAAGAACGAGCAGTACTTC.

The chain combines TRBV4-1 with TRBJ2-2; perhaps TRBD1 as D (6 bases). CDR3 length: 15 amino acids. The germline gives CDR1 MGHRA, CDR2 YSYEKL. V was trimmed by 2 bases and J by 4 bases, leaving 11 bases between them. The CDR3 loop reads CASSQSVGATGELFF. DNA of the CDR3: TGCGCCAGCAGCCAAAGCGTGGGGGCCACCGGGGAGCTGTTTTTT.

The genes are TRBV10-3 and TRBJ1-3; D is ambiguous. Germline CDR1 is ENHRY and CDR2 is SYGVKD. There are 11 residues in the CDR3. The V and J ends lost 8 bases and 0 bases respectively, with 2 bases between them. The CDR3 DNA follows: TGTGCCATCCACTCTGGAAACACCATATATTTT. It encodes CAIHSGNTIYF.

The DNA for the CDR3 is TGTGCCAGCAGGGAAACAGGGGCGTCTAATGAAAAACTGTTTTTT. This encodes CASRETGASNEKLFF. The rearrangement joins TRBV2 to TRBJ1-4, with TRBD1 matching over 7 bases. V shed 6 bases, J shed 3 bases, and the junction held 7 bases outside the gene matches. CDR1 and CDR2 from the germline V gene are SNHLY and FYNNEI. The CDR3 covers 15 residues. Filled out from reference TRBV2 and TRBJ1-4, the complete variable domain reads EPEVTQTPSHQVTQMGQEVILRCVPISNHLYFYWYRQILGQKVEFLVSFYNNEISEKSEIFDDQFSVERPDGSNFTLKIRSTKLEDSAMYFCASRETGASNEKLFFGSGTQLSVL.

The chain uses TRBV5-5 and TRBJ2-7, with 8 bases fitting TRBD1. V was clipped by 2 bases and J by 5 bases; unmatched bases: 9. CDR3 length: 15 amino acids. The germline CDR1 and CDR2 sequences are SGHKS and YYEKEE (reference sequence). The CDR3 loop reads CASSFSAGGVDEQYF. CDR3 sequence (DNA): TGTGCCAGCAGCTTCAGCGCAGGGGGCGTCGACGAGCAGTACTTC.

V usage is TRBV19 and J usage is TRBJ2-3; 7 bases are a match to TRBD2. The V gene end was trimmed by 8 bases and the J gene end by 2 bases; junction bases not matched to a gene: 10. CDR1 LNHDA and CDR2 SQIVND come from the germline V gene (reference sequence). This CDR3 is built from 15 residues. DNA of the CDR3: TGTGCCAGTGGGATCGGGACTACATACACAGATACGCAGTATTTT. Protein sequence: CASGIGTTYTDTQYF.

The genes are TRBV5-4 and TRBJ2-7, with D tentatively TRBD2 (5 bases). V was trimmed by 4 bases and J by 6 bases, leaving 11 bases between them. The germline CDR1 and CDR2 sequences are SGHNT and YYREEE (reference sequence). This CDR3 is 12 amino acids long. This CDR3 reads CASSPYGGEQYF. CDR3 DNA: TGTGCCAGCAGCCCCTACGGAGGCGAGCAGTACTTC.